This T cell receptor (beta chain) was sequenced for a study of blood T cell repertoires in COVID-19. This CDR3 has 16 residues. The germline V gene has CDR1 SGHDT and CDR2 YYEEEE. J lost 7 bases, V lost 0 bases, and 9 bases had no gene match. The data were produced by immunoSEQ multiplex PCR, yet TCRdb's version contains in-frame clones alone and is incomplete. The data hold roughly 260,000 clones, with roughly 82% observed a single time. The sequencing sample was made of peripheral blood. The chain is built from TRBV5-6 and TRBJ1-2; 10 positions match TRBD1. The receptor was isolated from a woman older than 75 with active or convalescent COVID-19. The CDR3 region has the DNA TGTGCCAGCAGCTTGGTGGTGACAGGGGGCATCTTTGGCTACACCTTC. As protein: CASSLVVTGGIFGYTF.